This passage covers 14 T cell receptor beta chains from one sample sequenced in a study of identical twins (dated by TCRdb to 2016 to 2017). Library method: 5' RACE. TCRdb lists the instrument as Illumina HiSeq 2000. Clones were called with MiXCR by TCRdb after fastp trimmed the public reads at Q25, and only in-frame beta chains were retained. Rows matching on CDR3 protein sequence are summarized as one entry with the most common DNA and genes. In this sample the table shows approximately 690,000 distinct CDR3 sequences, 6% to 6.5% of which occur a single time. The ten largest clonotypes hold about 1.8% of the sample. Sequenced: naive T cells sorted from blood. This specimen's cell subset or site label, interpreted: cells isolated with a human naive T-cell isolation kit. Every receptor here comes from a young man in good health.

This clonotype was detected ten times or more. The CDR3 bases are TGCAGCGCCCGGACAGGGCTGAGGGATGAGCAGTTCTTC. Encoded protein: CSARTGLRDEQFF. V and J are TRBV29-1 and TRBJ2-1, with 8 bases that match TRBD1. The CDR3 totals 13 residues. Germline assignment: CDR1 SQVTM and CDR2 ANQGSEA. V gave up 7 bases and J gave up 8 bases; unmatched junction bases: 10.

This clonotype was seen at least ten times. This rearrangement joins TRBV6-5 to TRBJ2-7; 7 bases are shared with TRBD2. The CDR3 has 11 amino acids. J was trimmed by 6 bases and V by 10 bases; bases with no gene match: 6. CDR1 and CDR2 (germline): MNHEY, SVGAGI. In DNA, the CDR3 is TGTGCCACCTCGACGGGGGGCGAGCAGTACTTC. This sequence encodes CATSTGGEQYF.

The genes are TRBV3-1 and TRBJ2-7; 14 nucleotides line up with TRBD2. CDR1 is LGHDT, CDR2 YNNKEL, per germline (reference sequence). This CDR3 contains 16 residues. V lost 8 bases to trimming and J lost 3 bases; unmatched junction nucleotides: 9. Here the CDR3 reads CASSGTSGRRVYEQYF. The CDR3 bases are TGTGCCAGCTCCGGGACTAGCGGGAGAAGGGTCTACGAGCAGTACTTC.

This clonotype appeared a few times. V gene TRBV7-2 combines with J gene TRBJ2-3, with D possibly matching TRBD2 (5 bases). Germline values: CDR1 SGHTA, CDR2 FQGNSA. The CDR3 sequence is 16 residues long. Between the trimmed V and J ends, which lost 1 base and 0 bases, there was a span of 11 bases. The CDR3 coding sequence is TGTGCCAGCAGCTTAGTTGCTAGCATAAGCACAGATACGCAGTATTTT. Its translation: CASSLVASISTDTQYF.

This clonotype was picked up a small number of times. The rearrangement uses TRBV20-1 and TRBJ1-1, with D unresolved. This CDR3 is 13 amino acids long. Germline-derived CDR1 and CDR2 are DFQATT and SNEGSKA (reference sequence). The V and J ends lost 1 base and 1 base respectively, with 7 bases between them. The CDR3 here is CSARGMGNTEAFF. The CDR3 DNA reads as TGCAGTGCTAGAGGAATGGGGAACACTGAAGCTTTCTTT.

This clonotype was observed at least ten times. The chain uses TRBV4-1 and TRBJ2-1; D is perhaps TRBD2 (7 bases). The CDR3 runs 15 residues. Germline V gene sequence: CDR1 MGHRA, CDR2 YSYEKL. The ends were cut back, 5 bases at V and 8 bases at J, with 19 bases in the middle. DNA for the CDR3: TGCGCCAGCAGCGACGGGGGCGGGAGAGTTCATGAGCAGTTCTTC. Its protein is CASSDGGGRVHEQFF.

The gene calls are TRBV18 and TRBJ1-1; the D gene is possibly TRBD1 (6 bases). Trimming stripped 5 bases from V and 4 bases from J, with 14 bases between. Germline loops: CDR1 KGHSH, CDR2 LQKENI. The length of the CDR3 is 14 residues. CDR3 loop: CASSGGLPGTEAFF. CDR3 coding DNA: TGTGCCAGCTCAGGGGGGCTCCCCGGCACTGAAGCTTTCTTT.

As for this clonotype: One end of the junction does not line up with germline, which may come from a read error. V is TRBV3-1 and J is TRBJ2-7; tentative D call: TRBD1 (5 bases). The CDR3 contains 13 residues. The germline gives CDR1 LGHDT, CDR2 YNNKEL (reference sequence). The CDR3 nucleotides read TGTGCCAGCAGCCAAGATAGAGGCAGGGCAGAGTCCTTC. As protein: CASSQDRGRAESF.

In this sample, this clonotype turned up many times. This chain uses TRBV20-1 with TRBJ1-1; perhaps TRBD1 as D (6 bases). The germline V gene has CDR1 DFQATT and CDR2 SNEGSKA (reference sequence). This CDR3 comprises 14 residues. V lost 3 bases to trimming and J lost 3 bases, with 14 bases between them. CDR3 sequence: CSARSHQGYTEAFF. In DNA, the CDR3 is TGCAGTGCTAGGAGCCATCAGGGGTACACTGAAGCTTTCTTT.

This clonotype was picked up a small number of times. J is TRBJ2-7 and V is TRBV20-1, with D unresolved. The CDR3 is made up of 13 amino acids. Deletions cut 0 bases from V and 0 bases from J, with 6 bases between. In germline, CDR1 is DFQATT, CDR2 SNEGSKA (reference sequence). This CDR3 reads CSARDQLSYEQYF. CDR3 DNA: TGCAGTGCTAGAGACCAACTCTCCTACGAGCAGTACTTC.

In this sample, this clonotype turned up many times. V and J are TRBV9 and TRBJ2-5; the D gene is possibly TRBD2 (6 bases). Trimming took off 0 bases at V and 5 bases at J, with 11 bases between the two ends. The CDR3 covers 14 residues. Germline V gives CDR1 SGDLS, CDR2 YYNGEE. CDR3 sequence reads: CASSVGGMSETQYF. CDR3 nucleotide sequence: TGTGCCAGCAGCGTAGGCGGGATGAGCGAGACCCAGTACTTC.

This clonotype came up many times. The V gene is TRBV11-2, the J gene TRBJ2-3, with D unresolved. The V gene's germline CDR1 is SGHAT and CDR2 FQNNGV. V gave up 2 bases and J gave up 2 bases, with 8 bases separating them. The CDR3 spans 14 residues. The CDR3 DNA reads as TGTGCCAGCAGCTTAAGCCCCTACACAGATACGCAGTATTTT. Amino acid sequence: CASSLSPYTDTQYF.

This clonotype was detected many times. V and J are TRBV10-3 and TRBJ2-5; 11 positions match TRBD2. The CDR3 runs to 13 residues. The V gene end was trimmed by 6 bases and the J gene end by 4 bases; junction bases not matched to a gene: 1. CDR1 is ENHRY, CDR2 SYGVKD, per germline. The CDR3 reads CAIRGTSGETQYF. The CDR3 coding sequence is TGTGCCATCAGAGGGACTAGCGGAGAGACCCAGTACTTC.

J is TRBJ2-3 and V is TRBV7-6, with 7 positions matching TRBD1. This CDR3 comprises 17 residues. Germline V gives CDR1 SGHVS, CDR2 FNYEAQ. V was pared by 3 bases and J by 1 base, with 10 bases of the junction left unmatched. The DNA for the CDR3 is TGTGCCAGCAGCTTGTTCGACAGGGCCAGGGGCACAGATACGCAGTATTTT. The encoded protein is CASSLFDRARGTDTQYF.